Listed below are T cell receptor beta chains from one sample, sequenced in a study of blood T cell repertoires in COVID-19. Measured with immunoSEQ multiplex PCR; TCRdb has only the in-frame clones, and not every one. Of 230,000 or so clones in the sample, roughly 84% were seen once. The sample consisted of peripheral blood. These receptor sequences come from a man aged 45-65 years with active or convalescent COVID-19. Each CDR3 is given with its conserved first and last residue. A D gene is named only where the DNA matches it firmly. A row's size may be missing; if present it is once, few, many or a size class.

size	J	V	D	DNA	CDR3
.	TRBJ1-1	TRBV6-5	TRBD1	TGTGCCAGCAGTTCCCGGGACAGGGGAACTGAAGCTTTCTTT	CASSSRDRGTEAFF
.	TRBJ2-3	TRBV5-8	.	TGTGCCAGCAGTCTGGGGCGCGGAGATACGCAGTATTTT	CASSLGRGDTQYF
.	TRBJ2-5	TRBV5-8	.	TGTGCCAGCAGCCGAATGACAGGCGCCCAAGAGACCCAGTACTTC	CASSRMTGAQETQYF
.	TRBJ2-7	TRBV11-2	.	TGTGCCAGCAGCCGGACGGGGAGCTCCTACGAGCAGTACTTC	CASSRTGSSYEQYF
.	TRBJ1-5	TRBV7-2	TRBD1	TGTGCCAGCAGCTTTGTCAGGGGGGAAGAGCCCCAGCATTTT	CASSFVRGEEPQHF
.	TRBJ2-3	TRBV15	.	TGTGCCACCAGCACGGACCAGGGAGATACGCAGTATTTT	CATSTDQGDTQYF
.	TRBJ1-5	TRBV19	.	TGTGCCAGGCAGGCTCCTAATCAGCCCCAGCATTTT	CARQAPNQPQHF
.	TRBJ1-2	TRBV3-1/TRBV3-2	.	TGTGCCAGCAGCCCCTTTAAGTTCGGAGTGTATGGCTACACCTTC	CASSPFKFGVYGYTF
few	TRBJ2-7	TRBV5-1	.	TGCGCCAGCAGCTTGGAGCAGCGCGAGCAGTACTTC	CASSLEQREQYF
.	TRBJ2-1	TRBV18	TRBD2	TGTGCCAGCTCATACAGCGGGGGGGCCAATGAGCAGTTCTTC	CASSYSGGANEQFF
.	TRBJ1-2	TRBV5-4	.	TGTGCCAGCAGCTTGACCGGGGAGGGGTATGGCTACACCTTC	CASSLTGEGYGYTF
few	TRBJ1-1	TRBV11-3	TRBD1	TGTGCCAGCAGTCCCGACAGGGACACTGAAGCTTTCTTT	CASSPDRDTEAFF
.	TRBJ1-6	TRBV12-5	.	TGTGCTAGTGGCTTTTTGTCAGGAGGAAATTCACCCCTCCACTTT	CASGFLSGGNSPLHF
.	TRBJ2-1	TRBV10-3	TRBD2	TGTGCCATCAGGACTAGCGGGGGGGGTTACAATGAGCAGTTCTTC	CAIRTSGGGYNEQFF
.	TRBJ1-2	TRBV5-1	.	TGCGCCCGCAGCGTGGCCGGGGGGGGCGATGGCTACACCTTC	CARSVAGGGDGYTF
.	TRBJ1-6	TRBV30	.	TGTGCCTGGAGTTCAGGGCTAAATTCACCCCTCCACTTT	CAWSSGLNSPLHF
.	TRBJ1-1	TRBV27	.	TGTGCCAGCAGTAAGATGGCGGGGGGTACTGAAGCTTTCTTT	CASSKMAGGTEAFF
many	TRBJ1-3	TRBV28	.	TGTGCCAGCAGTTTACCCCCGGCAGGGCAAAACACCATATATTTT	CASSLPPAGQNTIYF
.	TRBJ1-6	TRBV10-3	TRBD1	TGTGCCATCACCTCGGGACAGGGGGGCTCACCCCTCCACTTT	CAITSGQGGSPLHF
.	TRBJ2-1	TRBV18	.	TGTGCCAGCTCACCACCGACCGGGTTGAATGAGCAGTTCTTC	CASSPPTGLNEQFF
few	TRBJ1-2	TRBV12-5	TRBD1	TGTGCTAGTGGTACGGGACAGGGTATCAACTATGGCTACACCTTC	CASGTGQGINYGYTF
.	TRBJ2-1	TRBV27	.	TGTGCCAGCAGTTCTCGACTAGTTTACAATGAGCAGTTCTTC	CASSSRLVYNEQFF
.	TRBJ1-6	TRBV6-6	.	TGTGCCAGCAGTTACCAGGGACAAGACTCACCCCTCCACTTT	CASSYQGQDSPLHF
.	TRBJ2-7	TRBV5-1	TRBD1	TGCGCCAGCAGCTTGGGAGGTCAGGGGGCTGGGGAGCAGTACTTC	CASSLGGQGAGEQYF
.	TRBJ1-5	TRBV7-2	.	TGTGCCAGCAGCTTAGTCGGGGGATGGGGTCAGCCCCAGCATTTT	CASSLVGGWGQPQHF
few	TRBJ2-7	TRBV30	.	TGTGCCTGGACTGTCGGCGGGGTCTACGAGCAGTACTTC	CAWTVGGVYEQYF
.	TRBJ2-1	TRBV4-2	TRBD2	TGTGCCAGCAGCCAAGCTCTTAGCGGGGGGGCAAATGAGCAGTTCTTC	CASSQALSGGANEQFF
.	TRBJ2-7	TRBV7-2	.	TGTGCCAGCAGCTTAGCAGGGGCATCCCTCTACGAGCAGTACTTC	CASSLAGASLYEQYF
.	TRBJ1-3	TRBV3-1/TRBV3-2	.	TGTGCCAGCAGCCCATCTGGCTCGGGAGCGGGAAACACCATATATTTT	CASSPSGSGAGNTIYF
.	TRBJ1-1	TRBV6-5	.	TGTGCCAGCAGCCTGGACAGTGAACTTGAAGCTTTCTTT	CASSLDSELEAFF
.	TRBJ1-1	TRBV7-2	.	TGTGCCAGCAGCTTAACGGGTACTAACACTGAAGCTTTCTTT	CASSLTGTNTEAFF
once	TRBJ2-1	TRBV10-3	.	TGTGCCATCAGTGGTTCGGAACAGCCCGGTGAGCAGTTCTTC	CAISGSEQPGEQFF
.	TRBJ1-5	TRBV19	TRBD1	TGTGCCAGTAGTATGACCAGGGGGGGCAATCAGCCCCAGCATTTT	CASSMTRGGNQPQHF